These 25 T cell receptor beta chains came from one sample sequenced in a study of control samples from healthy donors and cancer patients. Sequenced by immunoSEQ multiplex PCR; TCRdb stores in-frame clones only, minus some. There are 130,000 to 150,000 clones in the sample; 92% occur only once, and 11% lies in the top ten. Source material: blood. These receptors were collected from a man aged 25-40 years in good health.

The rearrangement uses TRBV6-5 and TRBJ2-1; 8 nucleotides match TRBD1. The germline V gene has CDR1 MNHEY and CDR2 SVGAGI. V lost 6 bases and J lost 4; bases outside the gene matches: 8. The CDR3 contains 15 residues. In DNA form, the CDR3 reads TGTGCCAGCAGCCCACAGGGGGACAAATACAATGAGCAGTTCTTC. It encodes CASSPQGDKYNEQFF.

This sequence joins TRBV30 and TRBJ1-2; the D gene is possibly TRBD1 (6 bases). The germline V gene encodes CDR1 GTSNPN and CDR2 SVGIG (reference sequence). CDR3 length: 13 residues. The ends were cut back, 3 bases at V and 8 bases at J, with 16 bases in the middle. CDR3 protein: CAWRDTADRGYTF. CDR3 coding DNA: TGTGCCTGGAGAGATACAGCGGACAGAGGCTACACCTTC.

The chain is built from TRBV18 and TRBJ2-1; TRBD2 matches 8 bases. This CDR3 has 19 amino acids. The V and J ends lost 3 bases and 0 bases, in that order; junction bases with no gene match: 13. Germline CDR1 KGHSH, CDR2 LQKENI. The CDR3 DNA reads TGTGCCAGCTCACCGGAGCGCGCCCGCGGGAGGAACTCCTACAATGAGCAGTTCTTC. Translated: CASSPERARGRNSYNEQFF.

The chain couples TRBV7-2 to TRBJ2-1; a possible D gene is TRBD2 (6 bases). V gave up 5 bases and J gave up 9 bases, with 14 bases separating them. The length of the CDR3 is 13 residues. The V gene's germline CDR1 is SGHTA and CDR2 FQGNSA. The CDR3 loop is CASSRNGGSEQFF. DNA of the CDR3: TGTGCCAGCAGCAGAAATGGGGGGAGTGAGCAGTTCTTC.

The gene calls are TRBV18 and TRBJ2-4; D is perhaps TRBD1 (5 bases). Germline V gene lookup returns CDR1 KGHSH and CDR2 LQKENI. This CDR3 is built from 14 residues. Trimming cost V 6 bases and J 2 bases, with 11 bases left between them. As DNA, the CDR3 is TGTGCCAGCTCCTTCGACAGATCCAAAAACATTCAGTACTTC. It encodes CASSFDRSKNIQYF.

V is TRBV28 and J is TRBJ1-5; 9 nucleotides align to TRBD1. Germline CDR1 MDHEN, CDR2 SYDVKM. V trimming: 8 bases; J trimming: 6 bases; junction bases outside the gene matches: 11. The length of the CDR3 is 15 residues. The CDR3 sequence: CASRRGTGTLQPQHF. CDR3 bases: TGTGCCAGCCGGCGGGGGACAGGGACCCTTCAGCCCCAGCATTTT. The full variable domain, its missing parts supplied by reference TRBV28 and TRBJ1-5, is DVKVTQSSRYLVKRTGEKVFLECVQDMDHENMFWYRQDPGLGLRLIYFSYDVKMKEKGDIPEGYSVSREKKERFSLILESASTNQTSMYLCASRRGTGTLQPQHFGDGTRLSIL.

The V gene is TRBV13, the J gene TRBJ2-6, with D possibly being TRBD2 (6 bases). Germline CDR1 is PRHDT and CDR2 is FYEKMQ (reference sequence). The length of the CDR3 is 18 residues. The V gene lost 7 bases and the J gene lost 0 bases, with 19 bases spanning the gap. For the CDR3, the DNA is TGTGCCAGCAACCTAGGTGGGAGGATCGGCTCTGGGGCCAACGTCCTGACTTTC. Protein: CASNLGGRIGSGANVLTF.

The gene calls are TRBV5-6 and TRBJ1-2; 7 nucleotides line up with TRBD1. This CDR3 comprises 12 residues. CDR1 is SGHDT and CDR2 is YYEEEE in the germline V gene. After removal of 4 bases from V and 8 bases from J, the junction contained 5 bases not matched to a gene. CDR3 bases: TGTGCCAGCAGCGTTTACAGGGGCGGCTACACCTTC. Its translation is CASSVYRGGYTF.

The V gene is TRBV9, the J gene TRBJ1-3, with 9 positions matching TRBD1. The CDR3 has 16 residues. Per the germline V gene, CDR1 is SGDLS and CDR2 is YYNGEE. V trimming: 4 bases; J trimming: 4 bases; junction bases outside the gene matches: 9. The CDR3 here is CASSPPGTGWGNTIYF. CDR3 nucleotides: TGTGCCAGCAGCCCTCCAGGGACAGGGTGGGGAAACACCATATATTTT.

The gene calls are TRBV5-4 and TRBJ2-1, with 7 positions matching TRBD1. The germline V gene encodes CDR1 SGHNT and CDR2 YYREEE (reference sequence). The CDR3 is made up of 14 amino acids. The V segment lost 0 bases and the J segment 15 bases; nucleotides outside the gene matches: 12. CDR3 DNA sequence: TGTGCCAGCAGCTTGGGGGACAGCGTTTCGCCAGGGTTCTTC. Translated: CASSLGDSVSPGFF.

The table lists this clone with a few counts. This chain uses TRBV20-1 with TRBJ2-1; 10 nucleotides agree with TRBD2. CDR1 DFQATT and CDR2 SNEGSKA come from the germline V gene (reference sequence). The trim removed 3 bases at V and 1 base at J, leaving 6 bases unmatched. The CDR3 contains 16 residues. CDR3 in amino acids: CSASGSSGSSYNEQFF. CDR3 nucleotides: TGCAGTGCTAGTGGCTCTAGCGGGAGTTCCTACAATGAGCAGTTCTTC.

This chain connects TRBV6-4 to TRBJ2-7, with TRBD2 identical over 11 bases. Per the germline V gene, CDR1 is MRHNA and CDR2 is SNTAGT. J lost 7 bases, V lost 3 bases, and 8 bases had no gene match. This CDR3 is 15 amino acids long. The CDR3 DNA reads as TGTGCCAGCAGTGATGCTAGCGGGAGGAAGGGGGAGCAGTACTTC. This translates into CASSDASGRKGEQYF.

The DNA for the CDR3 is TGTGCCAGCTTAGAAAAAAGGAACACCGGGGAGCTGTTTTTT. It is translated as CASLEKRNTGELFF. The chain joins TRBV27 to TRBJ2-2; D gene uncertain. Trimming pared 8 bases from V and 1 base from J, leaving 11 bases between. This CDR3 has 14 residues. Per the germline V gene, CDR1 is MNHEY and CDR2 is SMNVEV (reference sequence).

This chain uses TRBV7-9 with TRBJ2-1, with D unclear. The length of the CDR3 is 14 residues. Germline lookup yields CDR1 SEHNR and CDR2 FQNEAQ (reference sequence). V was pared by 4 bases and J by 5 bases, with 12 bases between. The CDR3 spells CASSSGWLDNEQFF. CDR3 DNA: TGTGCCAGCAGCTCCGGGTGGCTAGACAATGAGCAGTTCTTC.

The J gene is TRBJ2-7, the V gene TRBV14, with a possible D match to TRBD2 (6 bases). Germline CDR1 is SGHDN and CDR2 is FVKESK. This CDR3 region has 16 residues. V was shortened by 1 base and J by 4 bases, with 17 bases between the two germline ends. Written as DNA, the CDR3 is TGTGCCAGCAGCCAAGGGTTTCCGCCTAGCGAGTACGAGCAGTACTTC. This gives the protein CASSQGFPPSEYEQYF.

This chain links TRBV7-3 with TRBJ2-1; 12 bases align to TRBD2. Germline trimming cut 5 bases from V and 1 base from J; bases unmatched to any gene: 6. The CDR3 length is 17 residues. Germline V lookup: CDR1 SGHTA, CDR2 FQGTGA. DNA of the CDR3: TGTGCCAGCAGCACGGGACTAGCGGGTCCTTCCTACAATGAGCAGTTCTTC. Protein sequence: CASSTGLAGPSYNEQFF.

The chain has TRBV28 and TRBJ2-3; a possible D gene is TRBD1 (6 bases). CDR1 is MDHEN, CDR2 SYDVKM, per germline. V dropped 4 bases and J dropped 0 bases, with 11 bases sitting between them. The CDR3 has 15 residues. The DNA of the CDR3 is TGTGCCAGCAGTTCCCCGGGACATAGCACAGATACGCAGTATTTT. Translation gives CASSSPGHSTDTQYF.

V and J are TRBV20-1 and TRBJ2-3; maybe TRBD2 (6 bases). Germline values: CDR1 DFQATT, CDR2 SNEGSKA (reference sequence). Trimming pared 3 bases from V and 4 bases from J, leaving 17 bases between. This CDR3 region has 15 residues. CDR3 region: CSASFRRESPDTQYF. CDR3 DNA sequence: TGCAGTGCTAGTTTCCGGAGGGAGTCCCCAGATACGCAGTATTTT.

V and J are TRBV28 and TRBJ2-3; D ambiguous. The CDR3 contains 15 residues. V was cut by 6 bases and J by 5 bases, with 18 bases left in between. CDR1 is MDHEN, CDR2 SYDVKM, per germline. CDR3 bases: TGTGCCAGCAGGCGTCGGACGTCCTCTTTAGATACGCAGTATTTT. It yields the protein CASRRRTSSLDTQYF.

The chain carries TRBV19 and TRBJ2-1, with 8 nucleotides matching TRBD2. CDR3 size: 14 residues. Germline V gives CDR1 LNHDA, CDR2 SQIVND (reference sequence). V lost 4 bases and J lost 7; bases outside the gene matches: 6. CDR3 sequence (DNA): TGTGCCAGTAGTACCCAAGCGGGAGTGAATGAGCAGTTCTTC. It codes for CASSTQAGVNEQFF.

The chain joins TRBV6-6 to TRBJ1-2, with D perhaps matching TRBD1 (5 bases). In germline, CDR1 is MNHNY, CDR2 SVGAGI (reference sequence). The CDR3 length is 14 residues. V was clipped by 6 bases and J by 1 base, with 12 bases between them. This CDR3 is CASSSDRINYGYTF. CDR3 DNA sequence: TGTGCCAGCAGCAGTGACAGAATTAACTATGGCTACACCTTC.

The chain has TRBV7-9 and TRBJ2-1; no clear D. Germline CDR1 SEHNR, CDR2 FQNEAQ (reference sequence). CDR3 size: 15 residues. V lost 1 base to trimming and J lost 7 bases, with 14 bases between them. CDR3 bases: TGTGCCAGCAGCTTAGTAGCTGGTTATTGGAATGAGCAGTTCTTC. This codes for CASSLVAGYWNEQFF.

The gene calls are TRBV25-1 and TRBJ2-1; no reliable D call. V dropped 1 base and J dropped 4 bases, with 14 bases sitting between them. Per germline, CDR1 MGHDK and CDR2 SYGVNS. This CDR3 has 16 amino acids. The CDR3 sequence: CASSESFATFYNEQFF. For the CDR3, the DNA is TGTGCCAGCAGTGAATCTTTTGCGACTTTTTACAATGAGCAGTTCTTC.

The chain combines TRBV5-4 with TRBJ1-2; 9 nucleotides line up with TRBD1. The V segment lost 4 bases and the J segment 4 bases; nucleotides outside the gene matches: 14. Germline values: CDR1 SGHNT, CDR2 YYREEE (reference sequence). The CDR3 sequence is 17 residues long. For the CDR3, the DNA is TGTGCCAGCAGCCCGGGGACAGGGAAGGGGGGGACCTATGGCTACACCTTC. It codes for CASSPGTGKGGTYGYTF.

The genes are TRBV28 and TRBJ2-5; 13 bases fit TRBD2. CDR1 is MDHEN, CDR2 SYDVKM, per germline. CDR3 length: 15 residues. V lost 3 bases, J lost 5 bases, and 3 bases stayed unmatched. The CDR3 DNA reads TGTGCCAGCAGTTTCATACTAGCGGGAGGGGAGACCCAGTACTTC. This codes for CASSFILAGGETQYF.